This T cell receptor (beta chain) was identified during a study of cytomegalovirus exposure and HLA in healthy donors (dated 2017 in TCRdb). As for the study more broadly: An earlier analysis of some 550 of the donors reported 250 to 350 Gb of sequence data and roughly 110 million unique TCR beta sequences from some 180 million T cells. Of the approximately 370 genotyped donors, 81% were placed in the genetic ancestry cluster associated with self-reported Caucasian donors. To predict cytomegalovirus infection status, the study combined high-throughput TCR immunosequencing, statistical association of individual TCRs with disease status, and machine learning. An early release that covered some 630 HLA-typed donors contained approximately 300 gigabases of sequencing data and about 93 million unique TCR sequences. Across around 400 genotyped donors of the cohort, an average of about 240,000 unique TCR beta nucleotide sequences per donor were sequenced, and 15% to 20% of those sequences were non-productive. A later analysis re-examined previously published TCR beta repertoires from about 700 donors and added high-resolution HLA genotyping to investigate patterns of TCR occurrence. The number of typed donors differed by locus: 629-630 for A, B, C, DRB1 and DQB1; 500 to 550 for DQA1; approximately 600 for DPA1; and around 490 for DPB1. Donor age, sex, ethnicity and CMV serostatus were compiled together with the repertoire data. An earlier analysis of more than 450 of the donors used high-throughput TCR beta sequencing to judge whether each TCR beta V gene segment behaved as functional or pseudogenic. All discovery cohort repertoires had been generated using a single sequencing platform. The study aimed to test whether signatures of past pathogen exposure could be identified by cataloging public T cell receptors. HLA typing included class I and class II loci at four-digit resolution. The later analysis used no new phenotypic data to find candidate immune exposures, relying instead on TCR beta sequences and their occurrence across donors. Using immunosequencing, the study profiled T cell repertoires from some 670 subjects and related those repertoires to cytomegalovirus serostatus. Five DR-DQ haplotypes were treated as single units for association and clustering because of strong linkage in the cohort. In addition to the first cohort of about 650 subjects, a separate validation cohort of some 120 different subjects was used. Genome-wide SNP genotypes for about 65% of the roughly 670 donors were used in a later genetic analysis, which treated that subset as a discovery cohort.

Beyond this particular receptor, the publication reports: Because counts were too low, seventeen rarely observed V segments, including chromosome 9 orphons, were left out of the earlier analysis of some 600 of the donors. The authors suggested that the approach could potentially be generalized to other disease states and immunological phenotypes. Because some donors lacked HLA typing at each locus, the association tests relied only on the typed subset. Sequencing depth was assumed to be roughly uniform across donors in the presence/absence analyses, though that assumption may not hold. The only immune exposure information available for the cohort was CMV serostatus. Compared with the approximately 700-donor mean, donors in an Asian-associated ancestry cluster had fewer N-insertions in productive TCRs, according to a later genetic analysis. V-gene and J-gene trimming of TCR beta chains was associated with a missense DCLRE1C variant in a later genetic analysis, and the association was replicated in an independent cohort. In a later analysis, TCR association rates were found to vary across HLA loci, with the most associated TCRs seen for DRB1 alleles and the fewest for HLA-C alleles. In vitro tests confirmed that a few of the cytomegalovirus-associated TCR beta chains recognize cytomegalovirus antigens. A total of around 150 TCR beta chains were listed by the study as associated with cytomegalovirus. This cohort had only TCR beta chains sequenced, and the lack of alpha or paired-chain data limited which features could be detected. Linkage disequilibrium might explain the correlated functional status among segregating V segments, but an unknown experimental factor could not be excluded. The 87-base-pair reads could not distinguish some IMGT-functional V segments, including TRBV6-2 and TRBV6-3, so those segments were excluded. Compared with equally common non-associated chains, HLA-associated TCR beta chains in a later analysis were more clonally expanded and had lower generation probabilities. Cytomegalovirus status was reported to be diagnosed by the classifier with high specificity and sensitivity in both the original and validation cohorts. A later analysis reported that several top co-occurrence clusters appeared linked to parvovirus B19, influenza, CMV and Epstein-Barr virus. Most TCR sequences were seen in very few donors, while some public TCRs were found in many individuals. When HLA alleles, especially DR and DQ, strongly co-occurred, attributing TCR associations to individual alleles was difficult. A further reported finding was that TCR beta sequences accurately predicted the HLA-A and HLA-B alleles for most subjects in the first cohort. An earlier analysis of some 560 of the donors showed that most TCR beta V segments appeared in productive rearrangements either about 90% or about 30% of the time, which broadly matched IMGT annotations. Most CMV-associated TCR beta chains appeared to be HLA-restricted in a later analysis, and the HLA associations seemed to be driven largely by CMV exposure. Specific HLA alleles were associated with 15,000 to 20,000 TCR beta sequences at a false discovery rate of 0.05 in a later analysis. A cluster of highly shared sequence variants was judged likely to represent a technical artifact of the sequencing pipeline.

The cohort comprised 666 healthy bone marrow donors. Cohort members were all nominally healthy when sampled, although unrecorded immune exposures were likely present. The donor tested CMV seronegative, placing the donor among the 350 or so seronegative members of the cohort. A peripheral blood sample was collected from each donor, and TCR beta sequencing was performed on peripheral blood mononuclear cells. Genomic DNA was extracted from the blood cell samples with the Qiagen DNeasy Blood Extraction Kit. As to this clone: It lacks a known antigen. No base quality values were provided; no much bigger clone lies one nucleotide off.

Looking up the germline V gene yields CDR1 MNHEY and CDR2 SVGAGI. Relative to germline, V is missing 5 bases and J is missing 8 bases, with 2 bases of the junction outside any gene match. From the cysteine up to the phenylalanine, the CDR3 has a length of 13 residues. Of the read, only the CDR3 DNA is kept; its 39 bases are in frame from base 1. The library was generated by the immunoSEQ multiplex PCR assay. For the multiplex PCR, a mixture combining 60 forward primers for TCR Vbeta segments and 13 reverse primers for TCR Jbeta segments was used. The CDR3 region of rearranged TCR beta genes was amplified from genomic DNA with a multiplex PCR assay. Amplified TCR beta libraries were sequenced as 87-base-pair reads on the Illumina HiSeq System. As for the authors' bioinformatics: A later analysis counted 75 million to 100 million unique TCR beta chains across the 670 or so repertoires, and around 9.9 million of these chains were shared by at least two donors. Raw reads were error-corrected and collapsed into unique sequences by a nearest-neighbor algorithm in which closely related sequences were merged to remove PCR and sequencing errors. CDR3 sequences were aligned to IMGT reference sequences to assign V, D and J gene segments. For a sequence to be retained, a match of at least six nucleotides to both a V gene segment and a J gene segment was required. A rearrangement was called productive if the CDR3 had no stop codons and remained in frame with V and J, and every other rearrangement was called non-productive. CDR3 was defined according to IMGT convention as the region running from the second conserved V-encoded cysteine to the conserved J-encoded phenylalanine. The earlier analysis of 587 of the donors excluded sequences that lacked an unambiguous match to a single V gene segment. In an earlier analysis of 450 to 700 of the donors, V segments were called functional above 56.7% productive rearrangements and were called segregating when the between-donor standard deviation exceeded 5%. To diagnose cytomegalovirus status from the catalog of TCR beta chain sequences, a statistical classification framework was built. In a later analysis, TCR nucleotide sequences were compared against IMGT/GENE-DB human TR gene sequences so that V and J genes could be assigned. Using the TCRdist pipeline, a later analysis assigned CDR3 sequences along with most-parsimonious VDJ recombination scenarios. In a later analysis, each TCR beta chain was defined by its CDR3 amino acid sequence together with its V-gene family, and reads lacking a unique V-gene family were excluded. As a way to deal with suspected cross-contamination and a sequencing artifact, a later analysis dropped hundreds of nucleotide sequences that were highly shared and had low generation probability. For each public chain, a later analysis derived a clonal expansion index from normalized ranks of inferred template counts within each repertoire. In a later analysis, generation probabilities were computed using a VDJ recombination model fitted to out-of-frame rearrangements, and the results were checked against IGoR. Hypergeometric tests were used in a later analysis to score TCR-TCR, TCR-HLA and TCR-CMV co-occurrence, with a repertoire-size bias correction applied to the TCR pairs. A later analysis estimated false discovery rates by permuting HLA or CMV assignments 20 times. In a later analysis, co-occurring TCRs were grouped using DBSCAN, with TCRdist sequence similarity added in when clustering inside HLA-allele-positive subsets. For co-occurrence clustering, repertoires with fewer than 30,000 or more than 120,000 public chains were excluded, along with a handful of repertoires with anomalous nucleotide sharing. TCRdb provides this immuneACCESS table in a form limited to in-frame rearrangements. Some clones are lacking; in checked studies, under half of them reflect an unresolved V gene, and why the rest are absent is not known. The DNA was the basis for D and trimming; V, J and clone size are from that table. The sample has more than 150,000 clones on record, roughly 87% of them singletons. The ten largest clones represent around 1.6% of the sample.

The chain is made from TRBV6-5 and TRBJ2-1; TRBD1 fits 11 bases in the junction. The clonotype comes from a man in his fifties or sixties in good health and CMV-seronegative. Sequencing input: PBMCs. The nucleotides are TGTGCCAGCAGTCGGACAGGGGGCGATGAGCAGTTCTTC. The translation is CASSRTGGDEQFF.